This is a list of T cell receptor beta chains from one sample in a study of blood T cells in healthy people across ages. One entry per CDR3 protein, called by TCRdb with MiXCR from the 5' RACE reads. The table shows around 990,000 distinct CDR3 sequences, with approximately 25% occurring only once. The data also belong to a second study, concerning T cells of mothers and their children.

Source material: blood. These receptors originate from a girl aged 2 to 10 in good health. Both conserved end residues are trimmed from each CDR3. The order of the fields is CDR3 protein, V gene.

ASSQDLLSIYEQY,TRBV3-1
AISGGTSYNSPLH,TRBV10-3
ASSLVRSQTATNEKLF,TRBV7-8
ASSFALKGYGYT,TRBV12-3/TRBV12-4
ASRVRLAGSLIHESYEQY,TRBV3-1
ASSERRDQPQH,TRBV6-1
ASSRGEGSDTQY,TRBV6-5
SADGGDDEQY,TRBV20-1
ASRSAATHEQY,TRBV7-9
ASSQMIASYEQY,TRBV4-3
ASSPKAYEQY,TRBV25-1
ASSSQGSGARGSEQF,TRBV7-2
SVQFPGELF,TRBV29-1
ASKAGGDTQY,TRBV12-3/TRBV12-4
ASRWGALDTQY,TRBV6-2/TRBV6-3
ASSQSGLLYSGANVLT,TRBV5-1
ASSSGTPQY,TRBV7-9
ACSPHADTGELF,TRBV7-3
SVDKGDTQY,TRBV29-1
ASTLGERYQETQY,TRBV5-1
ASRQGQSAEGTDTQY,TRBV28
ASSARGGGNSPLH,TRBV9
SVGKLAEQF,TRBV20-1
SARGGTVEISPLH,TRBV20-1
ASSYRDYQYEQY,TRBV6-5
ASSSVIGGPFNEQF,TRBV7-9
SARGLAGGPEQF,TRBV20-1
ASSQDRTGLVNTEAF,TRBV3-1
SARVDSGYT,TRBV20-1
ASSRGLVYNEQF,TRBV3-1
SARSQEDSTEAF,TRBV20-1
SASLGVDSNQPQH,TRBV20-1
ASSPSQGRQETQY,TRBV5-1
ASSPWTVYGYT,TRBV28
ASSSRANNEQF,TRBV11-3
ASSSRPGLGRPQTQY,TRBV6-5
ASSFSSGSTEAF,TRBV12-3/TRBV12-4
ASSQRDRVNQPQH,TRBV3-1
ASSPGIGGEQF,TRBV5-1
ASSYSFEGAAYEQY,TRBV6-5
ASSSVRVGQETQY,TRBV5-1
ASSRRSPFGETQY,TRBV9
SVELTGLYGYT,TRBV29-1
ASSGDKGLDSGNTIY,TRBV6-1
ASSLVRTGLDYGYT,TRBV7-9
ASSLAVEPQH,TRBV12-3/TRBV12-4
ASRQTSGSYEQY,TRBV12-3/TRBV12-4
ASSLEAEGTDTQY,TRBV7-6
ASSQLAEQY,TRBV11-2